The entry that follows covers one T cell receptor beta chain sequence. The CDR3 is made up of 17 amino acids. The germline V gene encodes CDR1 MDHEN and CDR2 SYDVKM. The ends were cut back, 4 bases at V and 1 base at J, with 17 bases in the middle. TCRdb re-derived calls from the RT-PCR reads in MiXCR, one entry per CDR3 protein. The profile covers hundreds of thousands of distinct CDR3 sequences, with approximately 15% appearing a single time and 3.6% taken by the ten largest. The receptor was isolated from a female donor in good health, serving as a healthy control. This chain connects TRBV28 to TRBJ2-1; TRBD2 might be the D (5 bases). Sequenced sample: memory CD4+ T cells from blood. CDR3 nucleotide sequence: TGTGCCAGCAGTTCCCCCCCCCCAGCGGCTTCCTACAATGAGCAGTTCTTC. Encoded protein: CASSSPPPAASYNEQFF. The variable domain in full, completed from reference TRBV28 and TRBJ2-1, reads DVKVTQSSRYLVKRTGEKVFLECVQDMDHENMFWYRQDPGLGLRLIYFSYDVKMKEKGDIPEGYSVSREKKERFSLILESASTNQTSMYLCASSSPPPAASYNEQFFGPGTRLTVL.